These 20 T cell receptor beta chains share one sample of origin, sequenced in a study of blood T cells in healthy people across ages. A second PCR, run for about 6 to 11 cycles, used a sample-barcoded 5' primer plus a J-beta primer mix. MiXCR was run by TCRdb on the 5' RACE reads, yielding one entry per CDR3 protein. Found here are about 590,000 distinct CDR3 sequences, 25% to 35% of them singletons; the top ten hold 15% to 19%. The sequenced sample consisted of blood. All receptors derive from a woman of 80 years or more in good health.

The table lists this clonotype with many counts. This chain joins TRBV20-1 and TRBJ2-5; 9 nucleotides align to TRBD1. J lost 4 bases, V lost 0 bases, and 6 bases had no gene match. Germline V gene data show CDR1 as DFQATT and CDR2 as SNEGSKA (reference sequence). The CDR3 has 15 amino acids. This CDR3 reads CSARDSGQGRETQYF. CDR3 bases: TGCAGTGCTAGAGATTCCGGACAGGGGAGAGAGACCCAGTACTTC.

This chain connects TRBV5-6 to TRBJ1-2, with D unclear. Trimming cost V 0 bases and J 8 bases, with 11 bases left between them. The CDR3 runs 13 residues. Germline CDR1 is SGHDT and CDR2 is YYEEEE. CDR3 DNA sequence: TGTGCCAGCAGCTTGGCCGGAAGGGTGGGCTACACCTTC. Its protein product is CASSLAGRVGYTF.

In the case of this clonotype: With a much larger clone just one base away, this may be a read error. The chain is built from TRBV13 and TRBJ2-4; 12 nucleotides align to TRBD1. The better agreement between TRBJ2-7 and the DNA end casts doubt on the J call. CDR1 is PRHDT and CDR2 is FYEKMQ in the germline V gene (reference sequence). The CDR3 runs to 15 residues. CDR3 nucleotide sequence: TGTGCCAACAGCTTATCGGGACAGGGGGCGGGCGAGCAGTACTTC. Translation: CANSLSGQGAGEQYF.

Details on this clonotype: This could be a read error, since a much larger clone is one nucleotide away. The rearrangement uses TRBV7-6 and TRBJ2-5; perhaps TRBD2 as D (6 bases). The CDR3 has 14 residues. Germline V lookup: CDR1 SGHVS, CDR2 FNYEAQ. Between the trimmed V and J ends, which lost 6 bases and 5 bases, there was a span of 16 bases. DNA for the CDR3: TGTGCCAGCAGTTGGAAAGGAGGGTCGGAGACCCAGTACTTC. Translation: CASSWKGGSETQYF.

This clonotype was seen repeatedly, ten times or more. J is TRBJ2-5 and V is TRBV7-2, with a weak D call TRBD2 (5 bases). CDR1 is SGHTA and CDR2 is FQGNSA in the germline V gene. CDR3 length: 15 amino acids. The V and J ends lost 6 bases and 11 bases respectively, with 25 bases between them. The CDR3 DNA is TGTGCCAGCAGTCCCGAGTGGGCTAGCAACAATGAGCAGTACTTC. The encoded protein is CASSPEWASNNEQYF.

This clonotype has only a few counts. It may be a read error: a sequence one base away is much more abundant. The chain has TRBV20-1 and TRBJ1-5, with no clear D. CDR3 length equals 12 residues. From germline, CDR1 is DFQATT and CDR2 SNEGSKA (reference sequence). The CDR3 region is CSASPRNQPRHF. The CDR3, as DNA: TGCAGTGCTAGTCCGCGCAATCAGCCCCGGCATTTT.

This clonotype showed up just a few times. The rearrangement uses TRBV20-1 and TRBJ1-1; D might be TRBD1 (6 bases). The germline CDR1 and CDR2 sequences are DFQATT and SNEGSKA (reference sequence). The ends were cut back, 2 bases at V and 4 bases at J, with 14 bases in the middle. There are 14 residues in the CDR3. The CDR3 reads CSARRGGATTEAFF. CDR3 DNA sequence: TGCAGTGCTAGACGCGGGGGGGCAACCACTGAAGCTTTCTTT.

This clonotype was seen more than once but under ten times. The chain recombines TRBV5-8 with TRBJ2-7, with TRBD2 as a possible D gene (7 bases). The CDR3 is 14 residues long. V lost 3 bases and J lost 3, with 13 bases in between. Germline CDR1 is SGHTS and CDR2 is YDEGEE. CDR3 coding DNA: TGTGCCAGCAGCTGGGATAGGGGGGGCTACGAGCAGTACTTC. Translation: CASSWDRGGYEQYF. Combining the CDR3 with reference TRBV5-8 and TRBJ2-7 gives the whole variable domain EAGVTQSPTHLIKTRGQQATLRCSPISGHTSVYWYQQALGLGLQFLLWYDEGEERNRGNFPPRFSGRQFPNYSSELNVNALELEDSALYLCASSWDRGGYEQYFGPGTRLTVT.

In its sample, this clonotype was seen many times. The genes are TRBV4-3 and TRBJ2-1; 9 nucleotides line up with TRBD2. Unmatched junction bases numbered 7, after V lost 5 bases and J lost 5 bases. Germline V gene sequence: CDR1 LGHNA, CDR2 YSLEER. CDR3 length: 15 amino acids. In DNA, the CDR3 is TGCGCCAGCAGCTTGGGACTAGCCCCTCACAATGAGCAGTTCTTC. It encodes CASSLGLAPHNEQFF.

For this clonotype: A much bigger clone sits one base away, suggesting this may be a read error. The CDR3 does not close with the conserved phenylalanine or tryptophan, likely indicating a read error. This chain connects TRBV29-1 to TRBJ2-3, with 12 bases identical to TRBD2. Germline CDR1 SQVTM, CDR2 ANQGSEA. The CDR3 totals 12 residues. V gave up 6 bases and J gave up 6 bases; unmatched junction bases: 1. The CDR3 loop is CSVGLAGDTQYC. CDR3 bases: TGCAGCGTCGGACTAGCGGGGGATACGCAGTATTGT.

This clonotype was counted ten times or more. The chain has TRBV5-1 and TRBJ2-3; tentatively, D is TRBD1 (7 bases). The CDR3 is 18 residues long. Trimming stripped 1 base from V and 0 bases from J, with 18 bases between. In germline, CDR1 is SGHRS, CDR2 YFSETQ. The CDR3 bases are TGCGCCAGCAGCTTGAAGGCAGGGGGAGGACTGAGCACAGATACGCAGTATTTT. Its protein product is CASSLKAGGGLSTDTQYF.

This clonotype has at least ten counts. The chain recombines TRBV7-9 with TRBJ1-2, with unresolved D. The ends were cut back, 2 bases at V and 2 bases at J, with 3 bases in the middle. The CDR3 has 12 amino acids. Germline loops: CDR1 SEHNR, CDR2 FQNEAQ (reference sequence). This CDR3 reads CASSLLNYGYTF. CDR3 in DNA: TGTGCCAGCAGCTTATTGAACTATGGCTACACCTTC.

The V call is TRBV20-1, the J call TRBJ1-1; TRBD1 aligns across 7 bases. CDR1 is DFQATT and CDR2 is SNEGSKA in the germline V gene (reference sequence). V trimming: 5 bases; J trimming: 1 base; junction bases outside the gene matches: 10. CDR3 length: 15 amino acids. The CDR3 sequence is CSASRGLLSNTEAFF. For the CDR3, the DNA is TGCAGTGCTTCGAGGGGGCTCCTCTCGAACACTGAAGCTTTCTTT.

The genes are TRBV27 and TRBJ2-2, with D uncertain. The germline V gene has CDR1 MNHEY and CDR2 SMNVEV (reference sequence). CDR3 length: 12 amino acids. V dropped 1 base and J dropped 6 bases, with 3 bases sitting between them. CDR3 in amino acids: CASSLLSGELFF. The CDR3 DNA is TGTGCCAGCAGTTTATTATCCGGGGAGCTGTTTTTT.

This clonotype was counted between two and nine times. The junction does not match germline at one end; this may be a read error. CDR3: CASSGTLTGEPFF. CDR3 coding DNA: TGTGCCAGCAGCGGGACATTGACCGGGGAGCCGTTTTTT. V is TRBV5-5 and J is TRBJ2-2; D may be TRBD1 (6 bases). This CDR3 is built from 13 residues. Germline values: CDR1 SGHKS, CDR2 YYEKEE (reference sequence).

The V and J genes are TRBV20-1 and TRBJ2-7, with 10 bases lining up with TRBD1. Germline-derived CDR1 and CDR2 are DFQATT and SNEGSKA (reference sequence). The CDR3 loop spans 15 amino acids. Unmatched junction bases numbered 10, after V lost 5 bases and J lost 3 bases. In nucleotides, the CDR3 is TGCAGTGCTCCCCAGGTCAGGGACAGGGGCTACGAGCAGTACTTC. This sequence encodes CSAPQVRDRGYEQYF.

This clonotype was seen at least ten times. The chain employs TRBV20-1 and TRBJ2-7; D may be TRBD1 (5 bases). Deletions cut 6 bases from V and 8 bases from J, with 14 bases between. From germline, CDR1 is DFQATT and CDR2 SNEGSKA (reference sequence). This CDR3 spans 11 amino acids. Here the CDR3 reads CSAPRVEKQYF. CDR3 in DNA: TGCAGTGCCCCCAGGGTGGAAAAGCAGTACTTC.

This clonotype was seen ten or more times. The chain combines TRBV4-2 with TRBJ2-1; D possibly uses TRBD1 or TRBD2 (6 bases each). V lost 7 bases, J lost 5 bases, and 12 bases lay in between. The CDR3 runs 13 residues. Germline V CDR1 and CDR2: LGHNA, YNFKEQ. Written as DNA, the CDR3 is TGTGCCAGCAACTCGGGGGCCAACAATGAGCAGTTCTTC. Its protein is CASNSGANNEQFF.

DNA for the CDR3: TGCGCCAGCAGCTTGGCCCAGCGGGGGAGTACGAACACCGGGGAGCTGTTTTTT. This gives the protein CASSLAQRGSTNTGELFF. V usage is TRBV5-1 and J usage is TRBJ2-2; 8 bases match TRBD2. CDR1 and CDR2 (germline): SGHRS, YFSETQ. Trimming cost V 0 bases and J 0 bases; bases outside gene matches: 7. The CDR3 runs 18 residues.

CDR3 nucleotides: TGCAGTGTCCAGCCCTCCAGCAAGTCCTACAATGAGCAGTTCTTC. Translated, it gives CSVQPSSKSYNEQFF. The chain couples TRBV20-1 to TRBJ2-1; no firm D call. CDR1 and CDR2 from the germline V gene are DFQATT and SNEGSKA (reference sequence). V was pared by 7 bases and J by 1 base, with 17 bases between. The CDR3 is 15 residues long.